This T cell receptor (beta chain) emerged from a study of T-cell memory formation after mild COVID-19. Trimming shortened V by 1 base and J by 5 bases, and 5 bases separated the two germline ends. This CDR3 comprises 12 residues. CDR1 is SGHTA and CDR2 is FQGNSA in the germline V gene. The sample holds many counts of this clonotype. TCRdb reprocessed the 5' RACE reads with MiXCR, giving one entry per CDR3 protein. The sample carries 380,000 or so distinct CDR3 sequences, 12% to 15% recorded once. This TCR was sampled from a man between 18 and 29 years old who had mild COVID-19 (a few samples of this study predate the infection). Cell type and time point are not known. Input material: PBMCs or a T cell subset sorted from them (not recorded which). V and J are TRBV7-2 and TRBJ1-1; D ambiguous. CDR3: CASSLVETEAFF. The DNA of the CDR3 is TGTGCCAGCAGCTTAGTGGAGACTGAAGCTTTCTTT.